The 17 T cell receptor beta chains given below trace back to one sample, sequenced in a study of blood T cell repertoires in COVID-19. TCRdb keeps only in-frame clones here, not all; method: immunoSEQ multiplex PCR. The table shows about 200,000 clones, with 65% to 85% occurring only once. Input material: peripheral blood. The receptors stem from a man between 35 and 55 years old with acute or convalescent COVID-19.

V and J are TRBV5-1 and TRBJ1-2; D remains unclear. Deletions cut 0 bases from V and 7 bases from J, with 16 bases between. Per germline, CDR1 SGHRS and CDR2 YFSETQ. CDR3 length: 15 amino acids. CDR3 sequence: CASSLEAGSSFGYTF. CDR3 in DNA: TGCGCCAGCAGCTTGGAAGCGGGGAGCTCATTTGGCTACACCTTC.

This chain uses TRBV27 with TRBJ1-3, with 7 bases fitting TRBD1. Unmatched junction bases numbered 4, after V lost 3 bases and J lost 5 bases. From germline, CDR1 is MNHEY and CDR2 SMNVEV (reference sequence). The CDR3 totals 14 residues. Here the CDR3 DNA reads TGTGCCAGCAGTTTGACAGGGCCTAGAAACACCATATATTTT. This encodes CASSLTGPRNTIYF.

The chain carries TRBV10-1 and TRBJ1-3; weak D call: TRBD1 (6 bases). The CDR3 sequence is 14 residues long. CDR1 is WNHNN, CDR2 SYGVQD, per germline (reference sequence). Between the trimmed V and J ends, which lost 6 bases and 1 base, there was a span of 10 bases. The CDR3 sequence: CASSPTGSGNTIYF. The CDR3 DNA reads TGCGCCAGCAGCCCAACAGGGTCTGGAAACACCATATATTTT.

J is TRBJ2-7 and V is TRBV5-4; 7 bases match TRBD2. Losses at the gene ends were 0 bases for V and 7 bases for J; bases not matched to a gene: 10. CDR3 length: 15 amino acids. Germline-derived CDR1 and CDR2 are SGHNT and YYREEE (reference sequence). CDR3 sequence reads: CASSLARGGGEEQYF. In nucleotides, the CDR3 is TGTGCCAGCAGCTTGGCCCGGGGCGGGGGAGAGGAGCAGTACTTC.

This sequence joins TRBV6-6 and TRBJ1-2, with 7 bases that match TRBD1. The CDR3 loop spans 14 amino acids. V lost 4 bases to trimming and J lost 5 bases; unmatched junction nucleotides: 7. In germline, CDR1 is MNHNY, CDR2 SVGAGI (reference sequence). CDR3 sequence (DNA): TGTGCCAGCAGTTCTCAGACAGGGCTGTATGGCTACACCTTC. Translated: CASSSQTGLYGYTF.

This rearrangement joins TRBV18 to TRBJ1-2, with a possible D match to TRBD1 (5 bases). The germline V and J ends were trimmed by 2 bases and 4 bases, with 11 bases remaining between them. The germline V gene has CDR1 KGHSH and CDR2 LQKENI. The CDR3 covers 14 residues. The CDR3 DNA is TGTGCCAGCTCACCATACACAGGCCCCTATGGCTACACCTTC. Translation: CASSPYTGPYGYTF. The variable domain in full, with the rest retrieved from reference TRBV18 and TRBJ1-2, is NAGVMQNPRHLVRRRGQEARLRCSPMKGHSHVYWYRQLPEEGLKFMVYLQKENIIDESGMPKERFSAEFPKEGPSILRIQQVVRGDSAAYFCASSPYTGPYGYTFGSGTRLTVV.

The chain employs TRBV2 and TRBJ2-1, with TRBD1 matching 10 bases. Germline loops: CDR1 SNHLY, CDR2 FYNNEI. The V gene end was trimmed by 5 bases and the J gene end by 0 bases; junction bases not matched to a gene: 4. The CDR3 sequence is 16 residues long. CDR3 sequence reads: CASSWGDRGSYNEQFF. The CDR3 nucleotides read TGTGCCAGCAGTTGGGGGGACAGGGGCTCCTACAATGAGCAGTTCTTC. Based on the CDR3 plus reference TRBV2 and TRBJ2-1, the full variable domain is EPEVTQTPSHQVTQMGQEVILRCVPISNHLYFYWYRQILGQKVEFLVSFYNNEISEKSEIFDDQFSVERPDGSNFTLKIRSTKLEDSAMYFCASSWGDRGSYNEQFFGPGTRLTVL.

This clone has only a few counts. This rearrangement joins TRBV7-8 to TRBJ1-4; no clear D. V lost 5 bases to trimming and J lost 3 bases, with 4 bases between them. The CDR3 covers 12 residues. Germline V gene sequence: CDR1 SGHVS, CDR2 FQNEAQ. CDR3 sequence (DNA): TGTGCCAGCAGCCCCTCTAATGAAAAACTGTTTTTT. Encoded protein: CASSPSNEKLFF.

V gene TRBV3-1 (or the pseudogene TRBV3-2) combines with J gene TRBJ1-2, with unresolved D. Germline CDR1 and CDR2: LGHDT and YNNKEL (reference sequence). Trimming left V 0 bases short and J 5 bases short, with 10 bases between. This CDR3 comprises 14 residues. CDR3: CASSQEGRVYGYTF. CDR3 DNA: TGTGCCAGCAGCCAAGAGGGGAGAGTTTATGGCTACACCTTC.

J is TRBJ1-1 and V is TRBV10-3; D is possibly TRBD1 (5 bases). The CDR3 runs to 11 residues. V was pared by 7 bases and J by 4 bases, with 7 bases between. CDR1 ENHRY and CDR2 SYGVKD come from the germline V gene. Here the CDR3 reads CAITQGTEAFF. CDR3 DNA: TGTGCCATCACCCAGGGCACTGAAGCTTTCTTT.

This clone was detected only once. CDR3 sequence: CASSLVAGVTYEQYF. As DNA, the CDR3 is TGTGCCAGCAGCTTAGTAGCGGGAGTCACCTACGAGCAGTACTTC. The V call is TRBV7-2, the J call TRBJ2-7, with 9 positions matching TRBD2. The CDR3 consists of 15 residues. Trimming removed 1 base from V and 2 bases from J; junction bases left unmatched: 3. Germline V gene sequence: CDR1 SGHTA, CDR2 FQGNSA.

The chain couples TRBV6-2 or TRBV6-3 to TRBJ2-1; D gene ambiguous. The germline CDR1 and CDR2 sequences are MNHEY and SVGEGT. V lost 5 bases and J 8 bases, leaving 7 bases between the germline ends. The CDR3 is made up of 11 amino acids. The CDR3 here is CASSGPDEQFF. The DNA for the CDR3 is TGTGCCAGCAGTGGGCCGGATGAGCAGTTCTTC.

Written as DNA, the CDR3 is TGTGCCAGCAGCTTAATGGCAGGGGCCACCGGGGAGCTGTTTTTT. It is translated as CASSLMAGATGELFF. The chain is built from TRBV11-1 and TRBJ2-2, with a tentative D call TRBD1 (6 bases). CDR3 size: 15 residues. V was shortened by 2 bases and J by 4 bases, with 11 bases between the two germline ends. The V gene's germline CDR1 is SGHAT and CDR2 FQDESV (reference sequence).

The chain combines TRBV7-8 with TRBJ2-7; 7 bases agree with TRBD1. The junction had 10 bases not matched to a gene; V was cut back by 7 bases and J by 1 base. Germline loops: CDR1 SGHVS, CDR2 FQNEAQ. The CDR3 covers 15 residues. CDR3 bases: TGTGCCAGCACCCGGGACAGAATTTTGTCCTACGAGCAGTACTTC. This sequence encodes CASTRDRILSYEQYF.

This rearrangement joins TRBV15 to TRBJ1-1, with 11 positions matching TRBD1. The CDR3 runs to 16 residues. With V trimmed by 0 bases and J by 4 bases, 4 bases remained unmatched. Germline V gene lookup returns CDR1 LNHNV and CDR2 YYDKDF (reference sequence). CDR3: CATSRDWDRGGTEAFF. The CDR3 DNA follows: TGTGCCACCAGCAGAGATTGGGACAGGGGGGGCACTGAAGCTTTCTTT. The whole variable domain, remainder taken from reference TRBV15 and TRBJ1-1, is DAMVIQNPRYQVTQFGKPVTLSCSQTLNHNVMYWYQQKSSQAPKLLFHYYDKDFNNEADTPDNFQSRRPNTSFCFLDIRSPGLGDTAMYLCATSRDWDRGGTEAFFGQGTRLTVV.

V and J are TRBV6-5 and TRBJ2-5; the match to TRBD2 covers 13 bases. With 0 bases clipped from V and 9 bases from J, the junction kept 7 bases outside the gene matches. Germline V lookup: CDR1 MNHEY, CDR2 SVGAGI. This CDR3 has 16 residues. CDR3 in amino acids: CASSYSGLAGRVSQYF. The DNA for the CDR3 is TGTGCCAGCAGTTACTCGGGACTAGCGGGGAGGGTGTCCCAGTACTTC.

A few counts support this clone. The V gene is TRBV20-1, the J gene TRBJ1-5; no firm D call. The V and J ends lost 3 bases and 3 bases respectively, with 9 bases between them. The CDR3 spans 13 residues. Germline V CDR1 and CDR2: DFQATT, SNEGSKA (reference sequence). The CDR3: CSASAGNNQPQHF. In DNA, the CDR3 is TGCAGTGCTAGTGCGGGAAACAATCAGCCCCAGCATTTT.